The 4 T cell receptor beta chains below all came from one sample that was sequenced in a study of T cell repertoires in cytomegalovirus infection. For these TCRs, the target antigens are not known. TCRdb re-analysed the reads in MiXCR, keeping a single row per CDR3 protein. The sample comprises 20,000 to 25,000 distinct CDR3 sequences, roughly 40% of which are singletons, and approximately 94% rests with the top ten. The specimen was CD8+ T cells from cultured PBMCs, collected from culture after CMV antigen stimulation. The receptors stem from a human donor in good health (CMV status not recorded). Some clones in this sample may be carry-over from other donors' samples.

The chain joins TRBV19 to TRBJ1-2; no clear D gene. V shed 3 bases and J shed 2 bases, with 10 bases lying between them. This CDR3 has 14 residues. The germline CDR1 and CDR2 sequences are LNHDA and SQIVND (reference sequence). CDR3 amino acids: CASSILATNYGYTF. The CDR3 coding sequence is TGTGCCAGTAGTATCCTGGCCACCAACTATGGCTACACCTTC.

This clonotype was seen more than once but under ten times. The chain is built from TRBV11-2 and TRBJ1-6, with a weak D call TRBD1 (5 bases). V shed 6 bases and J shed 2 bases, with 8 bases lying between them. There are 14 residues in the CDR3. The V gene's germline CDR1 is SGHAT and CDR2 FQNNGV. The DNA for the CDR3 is TGTGCCAGCAGTCCGACAGCCTATAATTCACCCCTCCACTTT. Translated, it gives CASSPTAYNSPLHF.

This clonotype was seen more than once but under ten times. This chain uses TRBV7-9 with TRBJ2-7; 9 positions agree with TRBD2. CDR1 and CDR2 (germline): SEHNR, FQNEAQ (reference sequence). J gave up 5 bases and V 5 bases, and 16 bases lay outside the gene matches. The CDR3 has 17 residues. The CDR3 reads CASSPYSGGRAEDEQYF. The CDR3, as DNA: TGTGCCAGCAGCCCTTATTCGGGCGGGAGGGCCGAAGACGAGCAGTACTTC.

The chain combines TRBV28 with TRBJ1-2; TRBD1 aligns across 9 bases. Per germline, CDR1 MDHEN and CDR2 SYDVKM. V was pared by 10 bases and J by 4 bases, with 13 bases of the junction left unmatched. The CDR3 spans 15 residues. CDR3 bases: TGTGCCATCCGGGACAGGGAAAAGGGACCCTATGGCTACACCTTC. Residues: CAIRDREKGPYGYTF.